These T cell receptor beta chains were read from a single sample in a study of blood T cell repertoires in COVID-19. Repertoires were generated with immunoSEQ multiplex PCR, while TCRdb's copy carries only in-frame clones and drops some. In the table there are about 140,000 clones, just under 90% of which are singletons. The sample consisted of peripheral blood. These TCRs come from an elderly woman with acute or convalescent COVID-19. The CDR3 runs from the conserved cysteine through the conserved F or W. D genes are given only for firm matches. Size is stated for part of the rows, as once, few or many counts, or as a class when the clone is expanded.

cdr3_nt: TGTGCCAGCTCACAGCTAGCGGACCAAGAGACCCAGTACTTC
cdr3_aa: CASSQLADQETQYF
d_call: TRBD2
cdr3_length: 14
j_call: TRBJ2-5
v_call: TRBV18
clone_size: -

cdr3_nt: TGTGCCAGCTCACCGGTGGCGGGGACCACCGGGGAGCTGTTTTTT
cdr3_aa: CASSPVAGTTGELFF
d_call: -
cdr3_length: 15
j_call: TRBJ2-2
v_call: TRBV18
clone_size: -

cdr3_nt: TGTGCCACCAGCCTTAGACAGGGGACCTACACCTTC
cdr3_aa: CATSLRQGTYTF
d_call: TRBD1
cdr3_length: 12
j_call: TRBJ1-2
v_call: TRBV15
clone_size: few

cdr3_nt: TGTGCCAGCAGCAGACAGGCCGTAAATGAGCAGTTCTTC
cdr3_aa: CASSRQAVNEQFF
d_call: -
cdr3_length: 13
j_call: TRBJ2-1
v_call: TRBV5-6
clone_size: -

cdr3_nt: TGTGCCAGCAGTGAGCGGCCGCGACTGGAGGAGTACTTC
cdr3_aa: CASSERPRLEEYF
d_call: -
cdr3_length: 13
j_call: TRBJ2-7
v_call: TRBV6-1
clone_size: -

cdr3_nt: TGTGCCTGGACTCCGGGACAGGGAAATTCACCCCTCCACTTT
cdr3_aa: CAWTPGQGNSPLHF
d_call: TRBD1
cdr3_length: 14
j_call: TRBJ1-6
v_call: TRBV30
clone_size: -

cdr3_nt: TGTGCCAGCAGCTTAAGAACAGCTAATTCACCCCTCCACTTT
cdr3_aa: CASSLRTANSPLHF
d_call: -
cdr3_length: 14
j_call: TRBJ1-6
v_call: TRBV7-2
clone_size: -

cdr3_nt: TGTGCCAGCAGCTTAAGTACAGGGGCCTACAATGAGCAGTTCTTC
cdr3_aa: CASSLSTGAYNEQFF
d_call: TRBD1
cdr3_length: 15
j_call: TRBJ2-1
v_call: TRBV7-3
clone_size: -

cdr3_nt: TGTGCCAGTAGTATACCCCACAGTTTTCGAATCAACACTGAAGCTTTCTTT
cdr3_aa: CASSIPHSFRINTEAFF
d_call: -
cdr3_length: 17
j_call: TRBJ1-1
v_call: TRBV19
clone_size: -

cdr3_nt: TGTGCCAGCAGCCAAGATAGTCGCGAAGCTTTCTTT
cdr3_aa: CASSQDSREAFF
d_call: -
cdr3_length: 12
j_call: TRBJ1-1
v_call: TRBV3-1/TRBV3-2
clone_size: -

cdr3_nt: TGTGCCTTTACCGCAGGGGAAGGGTATGGCTACACCTTC
cdr3_aa: CAFTAGEGYGYTF
d_call: -
cdr3_length: 13
j_call: TRBJ1-2
v_call: TRBV30
clone_size: -

cdr3_nt: TGTGCCAGCAGTTTAGGTTCTAATCAGCCCCAGCATTTT
cdr3_aa: CASSLGSNQPQHF
d_call: -
cdr3_length: 13
j_call: TRBJ1-5
v_call: TRBV12-3/TRBV12-4
clone_size: -

cdr3_nt: TGTGCCAGTACCCGCGCCGGGACAGGGGACACTGAAGCTTTCTTT
cdr3_aa: CASTRAGTGDTEAFF
d_call: TRBD1
cdr3_length: 15
j_call: TRBJ1-1
v_call: TRBV19
clone_size: -

cdr3_nt: TGCGCCAGCAGTCAGGGGACAGGGGGCGACTATAGAGATAGCCAGTACTTC
cdr3_aa: CASSQGTGGDYRDSQYF
d_call: TRBD1
cdr3_length: 17
j_call: TRBJ2-5
v_call: TRBV23-1
clone_size: -